These 5 T cell receptor beta chains were all obtained from the same sample, sequenced in a study of shared clonotypes between healthy human individuals. Data came from immunoSEQ multiplex PCR; TCRdb stores just in-frame clones and leaves some out. The table lists about 1 million clones, roughly 80% of them singletons. What was sequenced was memory CD4+ T cells sorted from blood. Subset denoted: CD45RA-negative fraction. The receptors here all came from a man aged 18 to 29 in good health.

The chain recombines TRBV6-6 with TRBJ1-5, with 7 nucleotides matching TRBD1. Losses at the gene ends were 4 bases for V and 0 bases for J; bases not matched to a gene: 6. Germline V gives CDR1 MNHNY, CDR2 SVGAGI (reference sequence). The CDR3 sequence is 16 residues long. CDR3 loop: CASSSYTGDSNQPQHF. The CDR3 bases are TGTGCCAGCAGTTCGTATACAGGGGATAGCAATCAGCCCCAGCATTTT.

The V gene is TRBV7-2, the J gene TRBJ2-1, with D hard to call. CDR1 and CDR2 (germline): SGHTA, FQGNSA. CDR3 length: 11 amino acids. V was pared by 5 bases and J by 8 bases, with 7 bases between. The DNA for the CDR3 is TGTGCCAGCAGCCCTTCTGATGAGCAGTTCTTC. This translates into CASSPSDEQFF.

The CDR3 region has the DNA TGTGCCAGCAGCTTCACGGGGGGCTTAAGGGCTGGGGCCAACGTCCTGACTTTC. Translated, it gives CASSFTGGLRAGANVLTF. The V and J genes are TRBV11-2 and TRBJ2-6, with D possibly being TRBD2 (7 bases). Germline V gives CDR1 SGHAT, CDR2 FQNNGV. This CDR3 is built from 18 residues. V was trimmed by 3 bases and J by 2 bases, leaving 17 bases between them.

This chain uses TRBV11-2 with TRBJ2-5; TRBD1 aligns across 8 bases. CDR1 SGHAT and CDR2 FQNNGV come from the germline V gene. This CDR3 contains 14 residues. The trim removed 7 bases at V and 1 base at J, leaving 5 bases unmatched. CDR3 residues: CASTRQGTQETQYF. DNA for the CDR3: TGTGCCAGCACCCGACAGGGGACCCAAGAGACCCAGTACTTC.

The V call is TRBV5-1, the J call TRBJ1-6; D gene unclear. CDR1 SGHRS and CDR2 YFSETQ come from the germline V gene. Trimming cost V 4 bases and J 9 bases, with 14 bases left between them. This CDR3 region has 14 residues. The CDR3 loop reads CASSTGDGASPLHF. The DNA of the CDR3 is TGCGCCAGCAGCACCGGAGACGGTGCTTCACCCCTCCACTTT.